One and the same sample provided the 27 T cell receptor beta chains below, sequenced in a study of cytomegalovirus exposure and HLA in healthy donors. Primers for the PCR totalled 60 Vbeta and 13 Jbeta. Libraries were prepared by immunoSEQ multiplex PCR; TCRdb keeps only in-frame clonotypes and omits some of them. Found here are 150,000 to 200,000 clones, roughly 71% of them singletons; the top ten hold 1.5%. The sequenced material came from PBMCs. The receptors come from a girl between 5 and 17 years old in good health and CMV-seronegative.

This clone occurred a few times. The rearrangement joins TRBV19 to TRBJ1-1, with TRBD1 as a possible D gene (5 bases). Trimming cost V 8 bases and J 4 bases, with 17 bases left between them. The germline V gene has CDR1 LNHDA and CDR2 SQIVND (reference sequence). The CDR3 covers 14 residues. CDR3 in amino acids: CASGRSLGTTEAFF. CDR3 DNA: TGTGCCAGTGGGAGGTCGCTTGGGACCACTGAAGCTTTCTTT.

The V gene is TRBV5-8, the J gene TRBJ1-4; TRBD1 agrees at 8 bases. Unmatched junction bases numbered 12, after V lost 4 bases and J lost 7 bases. The CDR3 runs 16 residues. CDR1 is SGHTS, CDR2 YDEGEE, per germline. This CDR3 is CASSGLAQGAGEKLFF. The CDR3 region has the DNA TGTGCCAGCAGCGGATTAGCTCAGGGGGCTGGTGAAAAACTGTTTTTT.

This chain joins TRBV2 and TRBJ2-2; 7 bases line up with TRBD1. The CDR3 has 15 amino acids. Unmatched junction bases numbered 5, after V lost 4 bases and J lost 3 bases. From germline, CDR1 is SNHLY and CDR2 FYNNEI. This CDR3 is CASSGVDRDTGELFF. CDR3 DNA sequence: TGTGCCAGCAGTGGGGTTGACAGGGACACCGGGGAGCTGTTTTTT.

CDR3 sequence reads: CASSLERGSYEQYF. For the CDR3, the DNA is TGTGCCAGCAGCTTGGAGAGGGGGTCCTACGAGCAGTACTTC. The chain is built from TRBV11-2 and TRBJ2-7, with D perhaps matching TRBD1 (6 bases). The V gene's germline CDR1 is SGHAT and CDR2 FQNNGV. The CDR3 extends over 14 amino acids. The V gene lost 3 bases and the J gene lost 1 base, with 10 bases spanning the gap.

As concerns this clone: This sample also contains other DNA sequences that code for the same CDR3. V usage is TRBV5-1 and J usage is TRBJ1-5; the match to TRBD1 covers 9 bases. V trimming: 4 bases; J trimming: 4 bases; junction bases outside the gene matches: 3. The length of the CDR3 is 14 residues. Germline V gene lookup returns CDR1 SGHRS and CDR2 YFSETQ. CDR3 DNA sequence: TGCGCCAGCAGCCTCGGGACAGGGAATCAGCCCCAGCATTTT. Protein: CASSLGTGNQPQHF.

In DNA, the CDR3 is TGCGCCAGCAGCTCCCCGGGAGGACCCTATGGCTACACCTTC. Encoded protein: CASSSPGGPYGYTF. The chain has TRBV5-1 and TRBJ1-2; D is unclear. Germline V gives CDR1 SGHRS, CDR2 YFSETQ. Trimming removed 3 bases at V and 4 bases at J, with 13 bases between. The CDR3 length is 14 residues.

This clone was seen a handful of times. V is TRBV7-9 and J is TRBJ2-3; 8 bases are shared with TRBD2. The germline CDR1 and CDR2 sequences are SEHNR and FQNEAQ (reference sequence). The CDR3 covers 15 residues. Trimming at V came to 1 base and at J to 1 base, leaving 1 base not matched to a gene. CDR3 coding DNA: TGTGCCAGCAGCTTAGTGCGGGGGGGCACAGATACGCAGTATTTT. Translation: CASSLVRGGTDTQYF. Based on the CDR3 plus reference TRBV7-9 and TRBJ2-3, the full variable domain is DTGVSQNPRHKITKRGQNVTFRCDPISEHNRLYWYRQTLGQGPEFLTYFQNEAQLEKSRLLSDRFSAERPKGSFSTLEIQRTEQGDSAMYLCASSLVRGGTDTQYFGPGTRLTVL.

V usage is TRBV6-1 and J usage is TRBJ1-2, with 7 bases aligning to TRBD1. The CDR3 extends over 14 amino acids. Germline CDR1 and CDR2: MNHNS and SASEGT. Trimming at V came to 1 base and at J to 8 bases, leaving 7 bases not matched to a gene. The CDR3 region has the DNA TGTGCCAGCAGTGAAGATATCCGGACAGGAGGCTACACCTTC. Translating it yields CASSEDIRTGGYTF.

V usage is TRBV10-3 and J usage is TRBJ2-2, with D unclear. The CDR3 is 14 residues long. The V gene's germline CDR1 is ENHRY and CDR2 SYGVKD. V was clipped by 4 bases and J by 0 bases, with 6 bases between them. The CDR3 loop reads CAISVSPNTGELFF. CDR3 nucleotides: TGTGCCATCAGTGTCTCTCCGAACACCGGGGAGCTGTTTTTT.

This chain connects TRBV19 to TRBJ1-1, with 8 bases matching TRBD1. The CDR3 is 14 residues long. Looked up from germline, CDR1 is LNHDA and CDR2 is SQIVND (reference sequence). Trimming at V came to 4 bases and at J to 7 bases, leaving 8 bases not matched to a gene. In nucleotides, the CDR3 is TGTGCCAGTAGTACTCCCGGGGACAGGTATGAAGCTTTCTTT. Translating gives CASSTPGDRYEAFF.

The V gene is TRBV5-1, the J gene TRBJ1-2; 11 bases are shared with TRBD1. V lost 0 bases and J lost 3; bases outside the gene matches: 10. This CDR3 region has 18 residues. CDR1 is SGHRS, CDR2 YFSETQ, per germline. In nucleotides, the CDR3 is TGCGCCAGCAGCTTGGGACGGCGGACAGGGGGCGAAGACTATGGCTACACCTTC. Translated: CASSLGRRTGGEDYGYTF.

This sequence joins TRBV7-9 and TRBJ1-4, with 10 bases fitting TRBD1. The length of the CDR3 is 14 residues. Germline assignment: CDR1 SEHNR and CDR2 FQNEAQ (reference sequence). J gave up 6 bases and V 5 bases, and 3 bases lay outside the gene matches. This CDR3 reads CASSPGTGDEKLFF. In nucleotides, the CDR3 is TGTGCCAGCAGCCCCGGGACAGGGGATGAAAAACTGTTTTTT.

This clone has a handful of counts. This chain connects TRBV6-1 to TRBJ2-7; 7 positions match TRBD1. Germline V lookup: CDR1 MNHNS, CDR2 SASEGT. The CDR3 extends over 14 amino acids. J lost 1 base, V lost 10 bases, and 10 bases had no gene match. The CDR3 sequence is CATHPTGQSYEQYF. The CDR3 bases are TGTGCCACCCATCCAACGGGACAGTCCTACGAGCAGTACTTC.

The J gene is TRBJ1-1, the V gene TRBV29-1; no firm D call. The germline CDR1 and CDR2 sequences are SQVTM and ANQGSEA. This CDR3 has 12 amino acids. Trimming removed 4 bases at V and 5 bases at J, with 11 bases between. For the CDR3, the DNA is TGCAGCGTTGTGGCCGACGGGACTGAAGCTTTCTTT. Protein sequence: CSVVADGTEAFF.

This clone was picked up a small number of times. V usage is TRBV7-8 and J usage is TRBJ2-7; 12 bases match TRBD1. Germline CDR1 reads SGHVS; CDR2 reads FQNEAQ. This CDR3 comprises 15 residues. J was trimmed by 5 bases and V by 5 bases; bases with no gene match: 7. The CDR3 DNA sequence: TGTGCCAGCAGCGGGGGACAGGGGGCCACCGACGAGCAGTACTTC. This translates into CASSGGQGATDEQYF.

V usage is TRBV5-6 and J usage is TRBJ1-3, with D possibly TRBD1 on 5 matching bases. The CDR3 contains 13 residues. V shed 3 bases and J shed 6 bases, with 10 bases lying between them. In germline, CDR1 is SGHDT, CDR2 YYEEEE. CDR3 sequence: CASSSTDANTIYF. CDR3 in DNA: TGTGCCAGCAGCTCGACAGACGCAAACACCATATATTTT.

This chain connects TRBV5-1 to TRBJ2-5, with 11 bases that match TRBD2. From germline, CDR1 is SGHRS and CDR2 YFSETQ. There are 16 residues in the CDR3. J gave up 1 base and V 1 base, and 3 bases lay outside the gene matches. The CDR3 is CASSLSSGGAQETQYF. The CDR3 nucleotides read TGCGCCAGCAGCTTGAGTAGCGGGGGGGCCCAAGAGACCCAGTACTTC.

The chain is built from TRBV5-6 and TRBJ2-4; TRBD1 matches 8 bases. Germline CDR1 SGHDT, CDR2 YYEEEE. J gave up 15 bases and V 2 bases, and 4 bases lay outside the gene matches. The CDR3 has 11 residues. The chain's CDR3 is CASSFQGALYF. The DNA for the CDR3 is TGTGCCAGCAGCTTTCAGGGGGCTCTGTACTTC. Looking up the rest from reference TRBV5-6 and TRBJ2-4 gives the full variable domain: DAGVTQSPTHLIKTRGQQVTLRCSPKSGHDTVSWYQQALGQGPQFIFQYYEEEERQRGNFPDRFSGHQFPNYSSELNVNALLLGDSALYLCASSFQGALYFGAGTRLSVL.

This clone was seen a few times. This chain connects TRBV5-5 to TRBJ1-1; no definite D call. From germline, CDR1 is SGHKS and CDR2 YYEKEE (reference sequence). The CDR3 length is 13 residues. V lost 4 bases, J lost 7 bases, and 14 bases lay in between. Here the CDR3 reads CASSDGLVSEAFF. The DNA for the CDR3 is TGTGCCAGCAGCGACGGACTCGTCAGTGAAGCTTTCTTT.

V is TRBV4-2 and J is TRBJ1-4; no firm D call. The CDR3 covers 15 residues. The V and J ends lost 0 bases and 15 bases respectively, with 20 bases between them. CDR1 is LGHNA, CDR2 YNFKEQ, per germline. CDR3 sequence reads: CASSQDGQDNEKMFF. The CDR3, as DNA: TGTGCCAGCAGCCAAGATGGGCAGGATAATGAAAAGATGTTTTTT.

This chain connects TRBV7-9 to TRBJ1-2; perhaps TRBD1 as D (5 bases). Germline lookup yields CDR1 SEHNR and CDR2 FQNEAQ (reference sequence). V gave up 0 bases and J gave up 8 bases, with 10 bases separating them. The CDR3 is 13 amino acids. This chain's CDR3 is CASSLAAGFGYTF. Here the CDR3 DNA reads TGTGCCAGCAGCTTAGCGGCAGGGTTCGGCTACACCTTC.

This chain uses TRBV5-6 with TRBJ1-4; 11 nucleotides line up with TRBD1. V shed 0 bases and J 2 bases; nucleotides not matched to a gene: 9. CDR3 length: 19 residues. Germline V gene sequence: CDR1 SGHDT, CDR2 YYEEEE. CDR3 in DNA: TGTGCCAGCAGCTTGGAGGACAGGGGGCCGTTAGCTACTAATGAAAAACTGTTTTTT. Translating it yields CASSLEDRGPLATNEKLFF. Combining the CDR3 with reference TRBV5-6 and TRBJ1-4 gives the whole variable domain DAGVTQSPTHLIKTRGQQVTLRCSPKSGHDTVSWYQQALGQGPQFIFQYYEEEERQRGNFPDRFSGHQFPNYSSELNVNALLLGDSALYLCASSLEDRGPLATNEKLFFGSGTQLSVL.

The chain uses TRBV10-2 and TRBJ1-1; D is undetermined. The ends were cut back, 0 bases at V and 1 base at J, with 3 bases in the middle. Germline assignment: CDR1 WSHSY and CDR2 SAAADI. The CDR3 is 13 amino acids. CDR3 loop: CASSESSNTEAFF. CDR3 DNA sequence: TGCGCCAGCAGTGAGTCCTCGAACACTGAAGCTTTCTTT.

This chain connects TRBV2 to TRBJ2-6; tentative D call: TRBD1 (5 bases). Trimming left V 4 bases short and J 1 base short, with 8 bases between. CDR3 size: 15 residues. CDR1 is SNHLY and CDR2 is FYNNEI in the germline V gene. The CDR3 DNA is TGTGCCAGCAGTGGCAGGGTTTCTGGGGCCAACGTCCTGACTTTC. The encoded protein is CASSGRVSGANVLTF.

This clone turned up a few times. V usage is TRBV30 and J usage is TRBJ2-3; D call uncertain. The CDR3 has 13 residues. V shed 0 bases and J shed 6 bases, with 10 bases lying between them. Germline V gene lookup returns CDR1 GTSNPN and CDR2 SVGIG (reference sequence). CDR3 bases: TGTGCCTGGAGTGTACTTCAAGAGGATACGCAGTATTTT. It yields the protein CAWSVLQEDTQYF.

The chain recombines TRBV5-1 with TRBJ2-5; weak D call: TRBD2 (6 bases). This CDR3 has 16 residues. V lost 2 bases to trimming and J lost 1 base, with 15 bases between them. Germline loops: CDR1 SGHRS, CDR2 YFSETQ. In nucleotides, the CDR3 is TGCGCCAGCAGCTTCCAGGAGCAGGGAGGCCAAGAGACCCAGTACTTC. Translated, it gives CASSFQEQGGQETQYF. The entire variable domain, with the rest obtained from reference TRBV5-1 and TRBJ2-5, is as follows: KAGVTQTPRYLIKTRGQQVTLSCSPISGHRSVSWYQQTPGQGLQFLFEYFSETQRNKGNFPGRFSGRQFSNSRSEMNVSTLELGDSALYLCASSFQEQGGQETQYFGPGTRLLVL.

J is TRBJ2-7 and V is TRBV30; TRBD2 aligns across 7 bases. The CDR3 extends over 13 amino acids. The germline CDR1 and CDR2 sequences are GTSNPN and SVGIG (reference sequence). The junction had 7 bases not matched to a gene; V was cut back by 8 bases and J by 0 bases. Written as DNA, the CDR3 is TGTGCCCCCCACCAGCGGGGCTCCTACGAGCAGTACTTC. Protein sequence: CAPHQRGSYEQYF.